The clone carrying this T cell receptor beta chain has only a few counts. Antigen: not known. These data are taken from a study of CD8 T cells in ankylosing spondylitis. General study findings and limits: Reported data indicate significant enrichment of disease-linked clones within matched ankylosing spondylitis synovial fluid. One TCR beta motif, made up of several highly homologous variants, appeared characteristic of ankylosing spondylitis blood. Disease-linked clones were found to be CD8+ and relatively rare in peripheral blood.

The CDR3 runs to 14 residues. Trimming pared 0 bases from V and 6 bases from J, leaving 10 bases between. Germline CDR1 reads SGHDT; CDR2 reads YYEEEE. It was by quantitative 5'-RACE with molecular barcodes that TCR beta libraries were made. TCRdb re-called the 5' RACE reads through MiXCR, storing one row per CDR3 protein. This table has a few hundred thousand distinct CDR3 sequences, about a fifth appearing once. This sequence joins TRBV5-6 and TRBJ1-5, with D tentatively TRBD1 (5 bases). The receptor was derived from a male donor with ankylosing spondylitis. Input material: blood, either unsorted or a sorted T cell fraction (not recorded which). CDR3 DNA: TGTGCCAGCAGCTTGGGGGCAGGGACTCAGCCCCAGCATTTT. Its translation is CASSLGAGTQPQHF.